This T cell receptor (beta chain) emerged from a study of T cell responses to AZD1222 COVID-19 vaccine. A note on this clone: The target antigen is unknown.

Notes on the study in general: Clonal diversity may have been underestimated in mostly white British donors. Regions 160-218 and 743-854 dominated among vaccine-associated CD4 TCRs spanning spike.

TCRdb keeps only in-frame clones here, not all; method: immunoSEQ multiplex PCR. In the table there are 250,000 or so clones, 85% to 95% of which are singletons. Sequencing used peripheral blood, obtained on day 0 of AZD1222 vaccination. The TCR sequence derives from an adult in good health.

The CDR3 nucleotides read TGTGCCAGTAGCCCCGACAGAAATCAGCCCCAGCATTTT. Its protein is CASSPDRNQPQHF. The chain uses TRBV19 and TRBJ1-5; weak D call: TRBD1 (5 bases). From germline, CDR1 is LNHDA and CDR2 SQIVND (reference sequence). This CDR3 comprises 13 residues. V gave up 6 bases and J gave up 4 bases, with 10 bases separating them.